A single sample is the source of the 31 T cell receptor beta chains below, sequenced in a study of T-cell memory formation after mild COVID-19. One entry per CDR3 protein results from TCRdb running MiXCR on the 5' RACE reads. Here the sample spans 250,000 to 300,000 distinct CDR3 sequences, around 15% being singletons. What was sequenced was PBMCs or a T cell subset sorted from them (not recorded which). Receptors originate from a man aged 18 to 29 who had mild COVID-19 (a few samples of this study predate the infection). Cell type and time point are not known.

The genes are TRBV4-2 and TRBJ2-5, with 7 bases lining up with TRBD1. V shed 4 bases, J shed 4 bases, and the junction held 6 bases outside the gene matches. In germline, CDR1 is LGHNA, CDR2 YNFKEQ. The CDR3 is 14 amino acids. For the CDR3, the DNA is TGTGCCAGCAGCCTACAGGGGCGGCGAGAGACCCAGTACTTC. Translated: CASSLQGRRETQYF.

This chain links TRBV7-8 with TRBJ1-4; the D is unclear. V gave up 2 bases and J gave up 2 bases, with 6 bases separating them. Looked up from germline, CDR1 is SGHVS and CDR2 is FQNEAQ. The CDR3 spans 14 residues. The CDR3 DNA reads TGTGCCAGCAGCTTAATGGGCACTAATGAAAAACTGTTTTTT. This sequence encodes CASSLMGTNEKLFF.

This clonotype was picked up a small number of times. The V call is TRBV5-1, the J call TRBJ1-1, with TRBD1 matching 8 bases. The CDR3 has 18 residues. With V trimmed by 4 bases and J by 0 bases, 14 bases remained unmatched. The germline CDR1 and CDR2 sequences are SGHRS and YFSETQ. CDR3 region: CASSPRGRTGSMNTEAFF. CDR3 nucleotide sequence: TGCGCCAGCAGCCCCCGAGGCCGGACAGGGAGTATGAACACTGAAGCTTTCTTT.

This clonotype occurred many times. This chain links TRBV4-1 with TRBJ1-1, with D possibly being TRBD1 (5 bases). The CDR3 has 15 residues. Trimming removed 1 base at V and 1 base at J, with 10 bases between. Germline CDR1 MGHRA, CDR2 YSYEKL. CDR3 DNA sequence: TGCGCCAGCAGCCAAGGGGGGTGGGCGAACACTGAAGCTTTCTTT. Protein: CASSQGGWANTEAFF.

This clonotype was recorded a few times. The rearrangement links TRBV9 to TRBJ2-5; TRBD2 aligns across 7 bases. The CDR3 is 15 amino acids. J was trimmed by 7 bases and V by 6 bases; bases with no gene match: 15. Germline V gene data show CDR1 as SGDLS and CDR2 as YYNGEE. The CDR3 spells CASTAGDAAWGTQYF. In DNA, the CDR3 is TGTGCCAGCACCGCGGGGGACGCGGCGTGGGGGACCCAGTACTTC.

The chain links TRBV7-9 to TRBJ2-1; D may be TRBD1 (5 bases). V gave up 10 bases and J gave up 7 bases, with 17 bases separating them. The CDR3 runs 13 residues. Germline V lookup: CDR1 SEHNR, CDR2 FQNEAQ (reference sequence). Written as DNA, the CDR3 is TGTGCCACCTTTGGGCAGGGTAAAAATGAGCAGTTCTTC. Translating gives CATFGQGKNEQFF.

In DNA, the CDR3 is TGCGCCAGCAGCCCGGGGCCCGGGACAGGGGGCGACCAGTACTTC. Protein sequence: CASSPGPGTGGDQYF. The V gene is TRBV5-1, the J gene TRBJ2-7; 12 bases are shared with TRBD1. The length of the CDR3 is 15 residues. V was pared by 4 bases and J by 10 bases, with 12 bases of the junction left unmatched. CDR1 SGHRS and CDR2 YFSETQ come from the germline V gene.

The rearrangement uses TRBV7-9 and TRBJ1-4; D is ambiguous. V was shortened by 3 bases and J by 4 bases, with 12 bases between the two germline ends. Germline CDR1 and CDR2: SEHNR and FQNEAQ (reference sequence). The CDR3 length is 15 residues. In DNA, the CDR3 is TGTGCCAGCAGCTTCAGTGGCAGGATTAATGAAAAACTGTTTTTT. It codes for CASSFSGRINEKLFF.

CDR3 protein: CATSITSGTGELFF. Here the CDR3 DNA reads TGTGCCACCAGCATTACTAGCGGGACCGGGGAGCTGTTTTTT. This sequence joins TRBV15 and TRBJ2-2; 9 nucleotides align to TRBD2. Trimming took 4 bases from V and 5 from J; bases not matched to a gene: 2. The germline CDR1 and CDR2 sequences are LNHNV and YYDKDF (reference sequence). This CDR3 is built from 14 residues.

The chain uses TRBV20-1 and TRBJ2-3, with TRBD2 matching 10 bases. With V trimmed by 6 bases and J by 0 bases, 12 bases remained unmatched. Germline CDR1 is DFQATT and CDR2 is SNEGSKA (reference sequence). This CDR3 contains 17 residues. CDR3 sequence: CSARATLAGGSTDTQYF. The CDR3 nucleotides read TGCAGTGCCCGGGCGACCTTAGCGGGGGGAAGCACAGATACGCAGTATTTT.

V is TRBV6-5 and J is TRBJ1-1; D is uncertain. This CDR3 spans 15 amino acids. Germline values: CDR1 MNHEY, CDR2 SVGAGI. The V end lost 5 bases, the J end lost 6 bases, and 19 bases lay between the germline ends. CDR3 sequence (DNA): TGTGCCAGCAGTCCCTCTTACGGAGGTGAGGCTGAAGCTTTCTTT. This encodes CASSPSYGGEAEAFF.

The CDR3 is CASSQDFGQGRGGYTF. The DNA for the CDR3 is TGCGCCAGCAGCCAAGATTTTGGACAGGGTAGGGGTGGCTACACCTTC. V and J are TRBV4-3 and TRBJ1-2, with 8 positions matching TRBD1. The CDR3 runs 16 residues. The germline V gene has CDR1 LGHNA and CDR2 YSLEER. V was clipped by 0 bases and J by 7 bases; unmatched bases: 10.

This chain connects TRBV28 to TRBJ1-4; TRBD1 agrees at 8 bases. The CDR3 is made up of 14 amino acids. J was trimmed by 8 bases and V by 6 bases; bases with no gene match: 8. Germline V CDR1 and CDR2: MDHEN, SYDVKM. The CDR3 spells CASRSRGLGEKLFF. The CDR3 DNA is TGTGCCAGCAGAAGCAGGGGGCTAGGGGAAAAACTGTTTTTT.

The chain uses TRBV6-2 or TRBV6-3 and TRBJ1-5, with D uncertain. This CDR3 spans 14 amino acids. V was pared by 2 bases and J by 6 bases, with 11 bases between. Germline CDR1 MNHEY, CDR2 SVGEGT. The CDR3 is CASSYGPLTQPQHF. CDR3 nucleotide sequence: TGTGCCAGCAGTTACGGGCCTTTGACTCAGCCCCAGCATTTT.

This clonotype was seen at least ten times. This sequence joins TRBV7-6 and TRBJ1-1, with 7 bases that match TRBD1. Trimming took 5 bases from V and 6 from J; bases not matched to a gene: 6. The germline gives CDR1 SGHVS, CDR2 FNYEAQ. This CDR3 is built from 13 residues. CDR3 in DNA: TGTGCCAGCAGCGCCAACCAGGGGGCTGAAGCTTTCTTT. It codes for CASSANQGAEAFF.

This clonotype was seen a handful of times. The chain employs TRBV6-6 and TRBJ1-1; unclear D gene. Looked up from germline, CDR1 is MNHNY and CDR2 is SVGAGI (reference sequence). V was clipped by 8 bases and J by 0 bases, with 4 bases between them. This CDR3 contains 11 residues. CDR3 amino acids: CASRMNTEAFF. Here the CDR3 DNA reads TGTGCCAGCCGTATGAACACTGAAGCTTTCTTT.

The chain has TRBV4-3 and TRBJ2-7; 8 positions match TRBD1. The ends lost 0 bases at V and 6 bases at J; junction bases unmatched: 7. The CDR3 spans 15 residues. Germline values: CDR1 LGHNA, CDR2 YSLEER. The CDR3 DNA sequence: TGCGCCAGCAGCCAAGATAGGGACAGGCGCCTCGAGCAGTACTTC. Translating gives CASSQDRDRRLEQYF.

A few counts support this clonotype. The chain combines TRBV9 with TRBJ1-1; D not resolved. Germline lookup yields CDR1 SGDLS and CDR2 YYNGEE. The ends were cut back, 4 bases at V and 4 bases at J, with 11 bases in the middle. This CDR3 is built from 13 residues. The CDR3 nucleotides read TGTGCCAGCAGCATTTTGGGAGGCACTGAAGCTTTCTTT. Translating it yields CASSILGGTEAFF.

This clonotype was recorded at least ten times. At one boundary the junction diverges from the germline segment, which might be a read error. The rearrangement links TRBV7-2 to TRBJ1-1; 7 bases match TRBD1. CDR3 length: 14 amino acids. The germline V gene encodes CDR1 SGHTA and CDR2 FQGNSA. CDR3 region: CASSSDRLNTEAFF. As DNA, the CDR3 is TGCGCCAGCAGCTCGGACAGGTTGAACACTGAAGCTTTCTTT.

This clonotype has just a few counts. The V and J genes are TRBV20-1 and TRBJ2-6; D is uncertain. Trimming cost V 6 bases and J 4 bases, with 13 bases left between them. Germline assignment: CDR1 DFQATT and CDR2 SNEGSKA (reference sequence). This CDR3 has 14 residues. The CDR3 DNA reads TGCAGTGCCTATACTTCGGCCGGGGCCAACGTCCTGACTTTC. Its protein is CSAYTSAGANVLTF.

The V call is TRBV7-6, the J call TRBJ2-3; TRBD1 agrees at 11 bases. Trimming took 6 bases from V and 3 from J; bases not matched to a gene: 5. Per germline, CDR1 SGHVS and CDR2 FNYEAQ. There are 15 residues in the CDR3. The CDR3 spells CASSGGTGGTDTQYF. For the CDR3, the DNA is TGTGCCAGCAGTGGCGGGACAGGGGGGACAGATACGCAGTATTTT.

This clonotype was counted a few times. The chain combines TRBV20-1 with TRBJ2-3, with D tentatively TRBD2 (6 bases). V lost 1 base, J lost 1 base, and 9 bases lay in between. The CDR3 covers 14 residues. Germline-derived CDR1 and CDR2 are DFQATT and SNEGSKA (reference sequence). For the CDR3, the DNA is TGCAGTGCTAGAGCGGGCGGGGGCACAGATACGCAGTATTTT. Amino acid sequence: CSARAGGGTDTQYF.

The rearrangement joins TRBV20-1 to TRBJ1-3; TRBD1 aligns across 8 bases. Per the germline V gene, CDR1 is DFQATT and CDR2 is SNEGSKA (reference sequence). The length of the CDR3 is 17 residues. The V segment lost 1 base and the J segment 1 base; nucleotides outside the gene matches: 9. CDR3 residues: CSARVVAGGFSGNTIYF. As DNA, the CDR3 is TGCAGTGCTAGAGTGGTGGCAGGGGGCTTTTCTGGAAACACCATATATTTT.

J is TRBJ1-2 and V is TRBV11-2, with D possibly matching TRBD1 (5 bases). The CDR3 covers 14 residues. The ends were cut back, 4 bases at V and 2 bases at J, with 11 bases in the middle. CDR1 SGHAT and CDR2 FQNNGV come from the germline V gene. The CDR3 reads CASSSPGSNYGYTF. DNA for the CDR3: TGTGCCAGCAGCTCCCCAGGGTCAAACTATGGCTACACCTTC.

This clonotype was counted between two and nine times. This chain links TRBV20-1 with TRBJ2-5, with a tentative D call TRBD1 (5 bases). CDR3 length equals 12 residues. Trimming removed 3 bases from V and 4 bases from J, with 9 bases in between. Germline lookup yields CDR1 DFQATT and CDR2 SNEGSKA (reference sequence). Written as DNA, the CDR3 is TGCAGTGCTAGCAGGGTCGGAGAGACCCAGTACTTC. Its protein is CSASRVGETQYF.

This chain joins TRBV27 and TRBJ2-3; D unresolved. V dropped 2 bases and J dropped 2 bases, with 8 bases sitting between them. CDR1 is MNHEY, CDR2 SMNVEV, per germline (reference sequence). The CDR3 covers 14 residues. CDR3 bases: TGTGCCAGCAGTTTACTTACGTCCACAGATACGCAGTATTTT. Its protein product is CASSLLTSTDTQYF.

There are a few counts of this clonotype. This sequence joins TRBV7-9 and TRBJ2-5; D possibly uses TRBD1 or TRBD2 (6 bases each). CDR1 and CDR2 from the germline V gene are SEHNR and FQNEAQ (reference sequence). The CDR3 is 15 residues long. Trimming left V 5 bases short and J 3 bases short, with 16 bases between. CDR3 protein: CASSPFWGDKETQYF. CDR3 coding DNA: TGTGCCAGCAGCCCATTTTGGGGGGACAAAGAGACCCAGTACTTC.

The V and J genes are TRBV12-3 or TRBV12-4 and TRBJ1-4; D may be TRBD1 (6 bases). V lost 5 bases, J lost 0 bases, and 10 bases lay in between. The CDR3 is 15 residues long. CDR3 in amino acids: CASSPGQSTNEKLFF. In nucleotides, the CDR3 is TGTGCCAGCAGTCCCGGACAGTCAACTAATGAAAAACTGTTTTTT.

This clonotype turned up a few times. The chain links TRBV29-1 to TRBJ2-5; 9 nucleotides agree with TRBD1. Germline values: CDR1 SQVTM, CDR2 ANQGSEA. The CDR3 has 14 residues. After removal of 8 bases from V and 6 bases from J, the junction contained 13 bases not matched to a gene. The CDR3 here is CSSASGTGFKTQYF. CDR3 coding DNA: TGCAGCTCGGCCTCCGGGACAGGGTTTAAGACCCAGTACTTC.

J is TRBJ1-5 and V is TRBV12-3 or TRBV12-4; D uncertain. The CDR3 runs to 12 residues. V lost 4 bases to trimming and J lost 6 bases, with 7 bases between them. This CDR3 reads CASSSSPQPQHF. CDR3 DNA sequence: TGTGCCAGCAGTTCCAGCCCTCAGCCCCAGCATTTT.

The chain uses TRBV7-9 and TRBJ2-4; no definite D call. The CDR3 sequence is 13 residues long. Germline CDR1 reads SEHNR; CDR2 reads FQNEAQ (reference sequence). V was cut by 3 bases and J by 8 bases, with 11 bases left in between. In DNA, the CDR3 is TGTGCCAGCAGCTTCTCGAGGTCAGACATTCAGTACTTC. Translation gives CASSFSRSDIQYF.